The sequence of this T cell receptor (beta chain) was determined in a study of blood T cell repertoires in COVID-19 (TCRdb year 2020). The study in broad terms: The collaborator samples originated in the United States, Italy and Spain and spanned the acute and convalescent phases of COVID-19. The material from the prospective study consisted of cDNA or gDNA derived from T cells, B-cell-depleted T cells, or PBMCs. Deeply sampled blood TCRbeta repertoires from subjects exposed to, actively infected with, or recovered from COVID-19 were included in the dataset. The repertoires were made available in a free public database intended to serve as a resource for research on the immune response to SARS-CoV-2. Samples were obtained from the ongoing ImmuneRACE study (first 160 participants) and from about 1,300 subjects provided by 6 global collaborators. A de-identified subject ID, COVID-19 status, age in years and sex were almost always included in the sample metadata. HLA class I and class II types, where available, came from metadata supplied by the sample provider rather than from assay-based typing. What the research found in general, with its limitations: How much clinical and demographic metadata was included differed by source and by participant, and the metadata was provided uncurated.

One collaborating source in Seattle enrolled patients while the patients were actively infected and followed the patients over time throughout the course of disease. Whole blood was collected in K2EDTA tubes by collaborating institutions according to the institutions' own protocols. For TCRbeta analysis, collaborator samples were shipped as frozen whole blood, as isolated PBMCs, or as DNA extracted from either sample type. The immunoSEQ Assay, a bias-controlled multiplex PCR, was used to amplify TCRbeta CDR3 regions from genomic DNA. Per the original workflow: The number of nucleated cells in each sample was estimated by amplification of reference gene primers within the assay. Sequence reads were collapsed and filtered to measure the absolute abundance of every unique TCRbeta CDR3 rearrangement. For each sample, productive Simpson clonality was calculated as the square root of Simpson's diversity index across productive rearrangements. Not all clones reach the TCRdb copy of this immuneACCESS table, which keeps in-frame sequences only. Checked studies attribute under half of the gap to unresolved V genes and leave the rest unexplained. D and trimming were read from the DNA, whereas the V and J calls and clone size are those reported in that table. For this sample there are around 300,000 clones; 75% to 90% appear just once. The biggest ten clones account for about an eighth of the sample.

The CDR3 goes from the cysteine to the phenylalanine over 13 residues. CDR3 DNA is the only sequence kept; it has 39 bases, read in frame from the first base. From the germline V gene, CDR1 is MGHRA and CDR2 is YSYEKL. V loses 0 bases, J loses 12 bases, and the germline ends lie 12 bases apart. Details on this clone: Its antigen is still unknown. Base qualities were left out, and no much larger clone turns up one base away.

The source is a woman aged 65 to 85 with COVID-19, enrolled during active disease. The rearranged chain carries TRBV4-1 and TRBJ1-5, with no D gene named confidently. Source material: peripheral blood. The CDR3 is CASSQEIERNQHF. The DNA sequence is TGCGCCAGCAGCCAAGAAATTGAGCGGAACCAGCATTTT.